Listed below are T cell receptor beta chains from one sample, sequenced in a study of early T cells in non-severe SARS-CoV-2 infection. Each CDR3 protein is one row after TCRdb ran MiXCR on the 5' RACE reads. The sample has some 67,000 distinct CDR3 sequences; about 13% are singletons. The source material was whole blood. All receptors come from an adult who was a healthcare worker with PCR-confirmed SARS-CoV-2 infection or an uninfected control (not recorded which). Both conserved end residues are part of each CDR3. The order of the fields is D gene, J gene, clone size, V gene, CDR3 DNA, CDR3 protein. A D gene is named only where the DNA matches it firmly. The size entry is marked missing in some rows and otherwise reads once, few, many or a size class.

.,TRBJ2-5,many,TRBV7-3,TGTGCCAGCAGCTTAGGTGGGGTCTCAGGGACCCAGTACTTC,CASSLGGVSGTQYF
.,TRBJ1-2,many,TRBV6-1,TGTGCCAGCAGGGAACGGGCTCCTAACTATGGCTACACCTTC,CASRERAPNYGYTF
TRBD1,TRBJ2-1,many,TRBV2,TGTGCCAGCACCAACCAGAGGGGACAGGGCCCCTACAATGAGCAGTTCTTC,CASTNQRGQGPYNEQFF
.,TRBJ2-2,.,TRBV30,TGTGCCTGGATAAGGGGCGCGGGTCCCGCCGGGGAGCTGTTTTTT,CAWIRGAGPAGELFF
.,TRBJ2-7,few,TRBV12-3/TRBV12-4,TGTGCCAGCAGCCACCGCTGGGGCTACGAGCAGTACTTC,CASSHRWGYEQYF
.,TRBJ1-4,few,TRBV28,TGTGCCACCCTAGAAGAGACTAATGAAAAACTGTTTTTT,CATLEETNEKLFF
.,TRBJ2-7,.,TRBV12-3/TRBV12-4,TGTGCCAGCAGTTTTAAAGGGTTTGTTTACGAGCAGTACTTC,CASSFKGFVYEQYF
.,TRBJ1-2,many,TRBV10-3,TGTGCCATCAGTACGGGCCAGGGGCTTAGCTATGGCTACACCTTC,CAISTGQGLSYGYTF
.,TRBJ1-1,many,TRBV30,TGTGCCTGGAACAGAGTCTCTGAAGCTTTCTTT,CAWNRVSEAFF
TRBD1,TRBJ2-7,many,TRBV7-2,TGTGCCAGCAGCACCGACAGGGGCCCCTACGAGCAGTACTTC,CASSTDRGPYEQYF
.,TRBJ2-5,.,TRBV20-1,TGCAGTGCTGGGACCCACCAAGAGACCCAGTACTTC,CSAGTHQETQYF
.,TRBJ2-5,.,TRBV7-6,TGTGCCAGCAGCCCCTCTCTACGGCCCGTCGGGGAGACCCAGTACTTC,CASSPSLRPVGETQYF
.,TRBJ2-3,.,TRBV7-8,TGTGCCAGCAGCTTGGTAGGGTTCACAGATACGCAGTATTTT,CASSLVGFTDTQYF
.,TRBJ1-1,many,TRBV29-1,TGCAGCGTCGGGGCGCCGGACACTGAAGCTTTCTTT,CSVGAPDTEAFF
.,TRBJ1-4,few,TRBV19,TGTGCCAGCCTTGGGAGGGGACGGGATTTTGCAACTAATGAAAAACTGTTTTTT,CASLGRGRDFATNEKLFF
.,TRBJ2-7,.,TRBV7-9,TGTGCCATCCGGCCAGGTGGGGCGGGGCAGTACTTC,CAIRPGGAGQYF
.,TRBJ2-3,.,TRBV29-1,TGCAGCTCCTTGGTGGGAGATACGCAGTATTTT,CSSLVGDTQYF
.,TRBJ2-3,.,TRBV6-2/TRBV6-3,TGTGCCAGCAGACTCCACGGGACGCAGTATTTT,CASRLHGTQYF
TRBD2,TRBJ2-2,.,TRBV3-1,TGTGCCAGCAGCCAAACTAGCGGGAAGAACACCGGGGAGCTGTTTTTT,CASSQTSGKNTGELFF
.,TRBJ1-4,few,TRBV11-2,TGTGCCAGCAGCTTATTGAGAGAAAAACTGTTTTTT,CASSLLREKLFF
TRBD2,TRBJ2-3,few,TRBV7-2,TGTGCCAGCAGCTCCACTAGCGGGACCCAACATACGCAGTATTTT,CASSSTSGTQHTQYF
.,TRBJ2-4,.,TRBV29-1,TGCAGCGTTGCTGGGCGGAGGGGAACCATTCAGTACTTC,CSVAGRRGTIQYF
.,TRBJ2-4,few,TRBV19,TGTGCCAGTAACCATGCCAGCGGAAACATTCAGTACTTC,CASNHASGNIQYF
.,TRBJ1-2,.,TRBV28,TGTGCCAGCAGTTTACCTAACTATGGCTACACCTTC,CASSLPNYGYTF
.,TRBJ2-3,many,TRBV30,TGTGCCTGGAGGGGGGGTTGGAGCACAGATACGCAGTATTTT,CAWRGGWSTDTQYF
TRBD1,TRBJ1-1,few,TRBV3-1,TGTGCCAGCAGCCAGGGGACAGGGTCTTGGACTGAAGCTTTCTTT,CASSQGTGSWTEAFF
TRBD2,TRBJ2-7,few,TRBV24-1,TGTGCCACCAGTGATCCCCGCGGGTCGGGAGGCCGCTACGAGCAGTACTTC,CATSDPRGSGGRYEQYF
.,TRBJ2-3,.,TRBV20-1,TGCAGTGCTAGAGATCCCACCCTATGGAGCACAGATACGCAGTATTTT,CSARDPTLWSTDTQYF
.,TRBJ2-7,.,TRBV5-1,TGCGCCAGCAGCGCCATGGGCTACGAGCAGTACTTC,CASSAMGYEQYF
.,TRBJ2-2,many,TRBV4-1,TGCGCCAGCAGCCAAGTGGTATCAGCGTATGCGAACACCGGGGAGCTGTTTTTT,CASSQVVSAYANTGELFF
.,TRBJ1-6,few,TRBV4-3,TGCGCCAGCAGCCAAATCGATTCACGGAATTCACCCCTCCACTTT,CASSQIDSRNSPLHF
TRBD1,TRBJ2-5,.,TRBV6-1,TGTGCCAGCAGTGGGGGACAGGGATTTTCCCAAGAGACCCAGTACTTC,CASSGGQGFSQETQYF
TRBD2,TRBJ2-1,.,TRBV29-1,TGCAGCACGGGACTAGCGGGTAATGAGCAGTTCTTC,CSTGLAGNEQFF
.,TRBJ2-2,.,TRBV5-1,TGCGCCAGCAGCCCCCAGAGTGTGGGGAACACCGGGGAGCTGTTTTTT,CASSPQSVGNTGELFF
.,TRBJ1-5,many,TRBV4-1,TGCGCCAGCAGCCAAGTGGGACGTGTAGATCAGCCCCAGCATTTT,CASSQVGRVDQPQHF
TRBD1,TRBJ1-2,many,TRBV12-3/TRBV12-4,TGTGCCAGCAGTTTAGGGGGACAGGGAAGTGGCTACACCTTC,CASSLGGQGSGYTF